This TCR beta chain comes out of a study of OX40 agonist ivuxolimab in advanced cancers. Study context: Ivuxolimab, an agonist antibody against OX40 (CD134), was given to patients.

Regarding the study as a whole: At 0.1 to 3.0 mg/kg and by week 6, clonal expansion occurred in CD4+ and CD8+ blood T cells.

With regard to this clone: Its antigen is still unknown.

The CDR3 spans 16 residues. Looked up from germline, CDR1 is SGHDN and CDR2 is FVKESK. Trimming pared 4 bases from V and 2 bases from J, leaving 16 bases between. Some clones are missing from TCRdb's copy, which holds only in-frame ones; the method was immunoSEQ multiplex PCR. The sample has 55,000 to 65,000 clones; less than 95% are singletons. This chain links TRBV14 with TRBJ2-3; possible D gene TRBD2, 6 bases. The sequence came from an adult with an advanced solid tumor such as melanoma, head and neck, liver or kidney cancer. Sequenced here: CD4+ or CD8+ T cells sorted from blood, sampled in a trial of the OX40 agonist ivuxolimab. CDR3 in amino acids: CASSPSAGGITDTQYF. The CDR3 nucleotides read TGTGCCAGCAGCCCGTCTGCCGGAGGGATCACAGATACGCAGTATTTT.